These 32 T cell receptor beta chains originate from one sample sequenced in a study of T-cell reconstitution after alpha-beta-depleted transplantation in children. Preparing the TCRbeta library involved the use of unique molecular identifiers. TCRdb analysed the PCR reads with MiXCR anew, one entry per CDR3 protein. The repertoire holds 550,000 to 800,000 distinct CDR3 sequences, with around 12% as singletons. The starting material was PBMCs, obtained before TCRalphabeta/CD19-depleted stem cell transplant. Receptors originate from a girl aged 2 to 10 with congenital amegakaryocytic thrombocytopenia, due to receive a stem cell transplant.

In regard to this clonotype: Since a much larger clone is just one base distant, this may be a read error. The V gene is TRBV20-1, the J gene TRBJ1-2; D is uncertain. The CDR3 sequence is 12 residues long. The germline V gene has CDR1 DFQATT and CDR2 SNEGSKA (reference sequence). The CDR3 DNA follows: TGCAGTGCTAGGCCGCGAAAGTATGGCTACGCCTTC. It encodes CSARPRKYGYAF.

This clonotype occurred a few times. The chain joins TRBV20-1 to TRBJ2-7, with 8 nucleotides matching TRBD1. The CDR3 totals 15 residues. V shed 2 bases and J 6 bases; nucleotides not matched to a gene: 12. Germline V CDR1 and CDR2: DFQATT, SNEGSKA (reference sequence). This CDR3 is CSARFGYGQGREQYF. CDR3 in DNA: TGCAGTGCTAGATTCGGGTATGGACAGGGACGCGAGCAGTACTTC.

This clonotype occurred many times. The rearrangement links TRBV10-3 to TRBJ1-1, with D possibly TRBD1 on 5 matching bases. The V gene lost 4 bases and the J gene lost 3 bases, with 12 bases spanning the gap. The germline gives CDR1 ENHRY, CDR2 SYGVKD. The CDR3 has 14 amino acids. Here the CDR3 DNA reads TGTGCCATCAGTGGCCCTGGGGGGGACACTGAAGCTTTCTTT. Protein: CAISGPGGDTEAFF.

The V call is TRBV4-2, the J call TRBJ2-3, with 13 bases lining up with TRBD2. V lost 3 bases to trimming and J lost 4 bases; unmatched junction nucleotides: 4. Germline V gene sequence: CDR1 LGHNA, CDR2 YNFKEQ. CDR3 size: 16 residues. The CDR3 DNA reads TGTGCCAGCAGCCAGGACGGACTAGCGGGAGCAGATACGCAGTATTTT. Encoded protein: CASSQDGLAGADTQYF.

This clonotype was counted a few times. The chain links TRBV20-1 to TRBJ2-1; the D is unclear. CDR1 is DFQATT and CDR2 is SNEGSKA in the germline V gene (reference sequence). The CDR3 spans 11 residues. V was pared by 6 bases and J by 6 bases, with 9 bases between. CDR3 nucleotide sequence: TGCAGTGCCCCCCTCTTCAATGAGCAGTTCTTC. Its protein product is CSAPLFNEQFF.

The genes are TRBV25-1 and TRBJ2-2, with D hard to call. The germline CDR1 and CDR2 sequences are MGHDK and SYGVNS. The CDR3 length is 14 residues. Trimming stripped 0 bases from V and 7 bases from J, with 9 bases between. CDR3: CASSEYGPGGELFF. Written as DNA, the CDR3 is TGTGCCAGCAGTGAATACGGTCCTGGCGGGGAGCTGTTTTTT. The variable domain in full, with the rest retrieved from reference TRBV25-1 and TRBJ2-2, is EADIYQTPRYLVIGTGKKITLECSQTMGHDKMYWYQQDPGMELHLIHYSYGVNSTEKGDLSSESTVSRIRTEHFPLTLESARPSHTSQYLCASSEYGPGGELFFGEGSRLTVL.

The CDR3 here is CASKRGQGQETQYF. CDR3 DNA: TGTGCCAGCAAAAGGGGACAGGGTCAAGAGACCCAGTACTTC. This chain uses TRBV2 with TRBJ2-5; 9 bases are a match to TRBD1. Germline values: CDR1 SNHLY, CDR2 FYNNEI. The CDR3 spans 14 residues. With 7 bases clipped from V and 2 bases from J, the junction kept 5 bases outside the gene matches. Full variable domain (rest looked up from reference TRBV2 and TRBJ2-5): EPEVTQTPSHQVTQMGQEVILRCVPISNHLYFYWYRQILGQKVEFLVSFYNNEISEKSEIFDDQFSVERPDGSNFTLKIRSTKLEDSAMYFCASKRGQGQETQYFGPGTRLLVL.

The V call is TRBV5-1, the J call TRBJ2-5; the D is unclear. CDR1 and CDR2 from the germline V gene are SGHRS and YFSETQ. Trimming left V 0 bases short and J 2 bases short, with 8 bases between. CDR3 length: 14 residues. Written as DNA, the CDR3 is TGCGCCAGCAGCTTGGAGCCCCGGCAAGAGACCCAGTACTTC. Its translation is CASSLEPRQETQYF. Full variable domain (rest looked up from reference TRBV5-1 and TRBJ2-5): KAGVTQTPRYLIKTRGQQVTLSCSPISGHRSVSWYQQTPGQGLQFLFEYFSETQRNKGNFPGRFSGRQFSNSRSEMNVSTLELGDSALYLCASSLEPRQETQYFGPGTRLLVL.

The rearrangement links TRBV7-6 to TRBJ2-3, with a weak D call TRBD2 (6 bases). The CDR3 is 16 amino acids. Germline V gives CDR1 SGHVS, CDR2 FNYEAQ. V was trimmed by 2 bases and J by 9 bases, leaving 21 bases between them. The CDR3: CASSLRYSGLGATQYF. The CDR3 coding sequence is TGTGCCAGCAGCTTACGATATTCGGGACTTGGGGCAACGCAGTATTTT.

The chain combines TRBV7-2 with TRBJ1-5; perhaps TRBD1 as D (5 bases). The germline V gene encodes CDR1 SGHTA and CDR2 FQGNSA. The CDR3 is 16 amino acids. The V gene lost 2 bases and the J gene lost 7 bases, with 18 bases spanning the gap. This CDR3 reads CASSLKGTGVLQPQHF. The CDR3 DNA reads as TGTGCCAGCAGCTTAAAGGGGACGGGAGTCCTACAGCCCCAGCATTTT.

In the case of this clonotype: The junction departs from germline at one end; a sequencing error may be responsible. The rearrangement uses TRBV18 and TRBJ2-1; 7 positions agree with TRBD2. This CDR3 is built from 14 residues. Germline V gene data show CDR1 as KGHSH and CDR2 as LQKENI. For the CDR3, the DNA is TGTGCCAGCTCACGTGCTAGCGGCTACAATGAGCAGCTCTTC. This codes for CASSRASGYNEQLF. The complete variable domain, with remaining parts taken from reference TRBV18 and TRBJ2-1, reads NAGVMQNPRHLVRRRGQEARLRCSPMKGHSHVYWYRQLPEEGLKFMVYLQKENIIDESGMPKERFSAEFPKEGPSILRIQQVVRGDSAAYFCASSRASGYNEQLFGPGTRLTVL.

This clonotype was counted at least ten times. The chain joins TRBV19 to TRBJ2-1; no firm D call. This CDR3 is built from 11 residues. V lost 4 bases and J 12 bases, leaving 10 bases between the germline ends. Germline-derived CDR1 and CDR2 are LNHDA and SQIVND (reference sequence). CDR3 sequence reads: CASSKASGQFF. The CDR3 DNA reads as TGTGCCAGTAGTAAAGCTTCAGGGCAGTTCTTC.

V and J are TRBV20-1 and TRBJ2-5; 7 nucleotides align to TRBD2. The CDR3 sequence is 17 residues long. In germline, CDR1 is DFQATT, CDR2 SNEGSKA (reference sequence). CDR3 sequence (DNA): TGCTGCGCTAGGGTCGAGCGGGAAGACCCTTACCAAGAGACCCAGTACTTC. Translated, it gives CCARVEREDPYQETQYF.

Ten or more counts support this clonotype. Written as DNA, the CDR3 is TGCAGTGCTCTCAGCGGGAGAGGACCACACGATACGCAGTATTTT. This encodes CSALSGRGPHDTQYF. V usage is TRBV20-1 and J usage is TRBJ2-3, with 8 bases lining up with TRBD2. Per the germline V gene, CDR1 is DFQATT and CDR2 is SNEGSKA (reference sequence). The trim removed 5 bases at V and 6 bases at J, leaving 13 bases unmatched. The CDR3 contains 15 residues.

There are many counts of this clonotype. The chain links TRBV27 to TRBJ1-3; D is uncertain. Trimming removed 6 bases from V and 0 bases from J, with 9 bases in between. Germline CDR1 is MNHEY and CDR2 is SMNVEV (reference sequence). The CDR3 is 14 amino acids. This CDR3 reads CASSSTYSGNTIYF. The CDR3 DNA is TGTGCCAGCAGCTCAACTTACTCTGGAAACACCATATATTTT.

The chain joins TRBV24-1 to TRBJ2-7, with TRBD1 identical over 10 bases. CDR1 KGHDR and CDR2 SFDVKD come from the germline V gene. The V and J ends lost 9 bases and 5 bases, in that order; junction bases with no gene match: 12. The CDR3 runs 15 residues. The CDR3 nucleotides are TGTGCCACCGTCCTATACCGGGACAGGGGAGACGAGCAGTACTTC. Its protein is CATVLYRDRGDEQYF.

Comments on this clonotype: A much larger clone differs from this one at a single base, so this may be a read error. This rearrangement joins TRBV7-2 to TRBJ2-1; tentative D call: TRBD2 (6 bases). CDR3 size: 15 residues. CDR1 is SGHTA and CDR2 is FQGNSA in the germline V gene. CDR3 residues: CASSLTLALGNELFF. The CDR3 DNA reads TGTGCCAGCAGCTTGACACTAGCTTTAGGAAATGAGCTGTTCTTC.

This clonotype showed up just a few times. The chain employs TRBV6-5 and TRBJ2-7, with TRBD1 matching 7 bases. Germline CDR1 reads MNHEY; CDR2 reads SVGAGI. V lost 4 bases, J lost 3 bases, and 6 bases stayed unmatched. The CDR3 contains 14 residues. The CDR3: CASSSMGQSYEQYF. DNA of the CDR3: TGTGCCAGCAGTTCAATGGGACAGAGCTACGAGCAGTACTTC.

This clonotype has just a few counts. The chain uses TRBV5-1 and TRBJ2-1; TRBD2 agrees at 12 bases. The germline CDR1 and CDR2 sequences are SGHRS and YFSETQ. The CDR3 runs 16 residues. J gave up 10 bases and V 4 bases, and 12 bases lay outside the gene matches. The CDR3 DNA is TGCGCCAGCAGCCTGCTCATACTAGCGGGAGGAGGCGAGCAGTTCTTC. This gives the protein CASSLLILAGGGEQFF.

A few counts support this clonotype. The chain carries TRBV4-1 and TRBJ1-1; no firm D call. This CDR3 has 14 residues. The V end was cut by 0 bases, the J end by 5 bases, with 10 bases between. Germline V gene sequence: CDR1 MGHRA, CDR2 YSYEKL. CDR3 sequence reads: CASSQDDEGTEAFF. CDR3 in DNA: TGCGCCAGCAGCCAAGACGATGAAGGAACTGAAGCTTTCTTT.

The chain links TRBV29-1 to TRBJ2-2; D is ambiguous. V was trimmed by 2 bases and J by 8 bases, leaving 15 bases between them. The CDR3 is 14 amino acids. Germline loops: CDR1 SQVTM, CDR2 ANQGSEA. The CDR3 DNA is TGCAGCGTTGAAACGGTTACGATGGGTGGGGAGCTGTTTTTT. Its translation: CSVETVTMGGELFF.

This clonotype was found many times. CDR3 residues: CASSQMTSYTGELFF. The CDR3 nucleotides are TGCGCCAGCAGCCAGATGACTAGCTACACCGGGGAGCTGTTTTTT. The chain combines TRBV5-1 with TRBJ2-2; TRBD2 aligns across 7 bases. The CDR3 covers 15 residues. Losses at the gene ends were 4 bases for V and 3 bases for J; bases not matched to a gene: 6. Germline V gene sequence: CDR1 SGHRS, CDR2 YFSETQ.

The J gene is TRBJ1-2, the V gene TRBV5-5; TRBD1 is a possible D gene (5 bases). Germline loops: CDR1 SGHKS, CDR2 YYEKEE (reference sequence). V was trimmed by 0 bases and J by 5 bases, leaving 14 bases between them. The CDR3 is 15 residues long. The CDR3 loop is CASSLAMGQFYGYTF. CDR3 nucleotide sequence: TGTGCCAGCAGCTTGGCAATGGGGCAGTTTTATGGCTACACCTTC.

The chain has TRBV20-1 and TRBJ2-2; TRBD1 matches 9 bases. Per the germline V gene, CDR1 is DFQATT and CDR2 is SNEGSKA (reference sequence). V was pared by 4 bases and J by 5 bases, with 11 bases of the junction left unmatched. This CDR3 has 16 amino acids. In nucleotides, the CDR3 is TGCAGTGCTATCCGGCCCGGGACAGGGAATACCGGGGAGCTGTTTTTT. Encoded protein: CSAIRPGTGNTGELFF.

The chain employs TRBV5-1 and TRBJ2-7; tentatively, D is TRBD1 (6 bases). The ends were cut back, 2 bases at V and 6 bases at J, with 18 bases in the middle. There are 15 residues in the CDR3. CDR1 SGHRS and CDR2 YFSETQ come from the germline V gene. The CDR3 DNA sequence: TGCGCCAGCAGCTTACTTAGCCAGGGGACGGTCGAGCAGTACTTC. Translating it yields CASSLLSQGTVEQYF.

This clonotype appeared a few times. The rearrangement uses TRBV27 and TRBJ1-2, with a weak D call TRBD1 (6 bases). Germline V gene data show CDR1 as MNHEY and CDR2 as SMNVEV (reference sequence). The CDR3 runs to 13 residues. V dropped 3 bases and J dropped 6 bases, with 11 bases sitting between them. The CDR3, as DNA: TGTGCCAGCAGTTTCTCTGGGGGCGATGGCTACACCTTC. As protein: CASSFSGGDGYTF.

The J gene is TRBJ2-1, the V gene TRBV29-1, with 16 bases aligning to TRBD2. After removal of 4 bases from V and 4 bases from J, the junction contained 7 bases not matched to a gene. Germline CDR1 reads SQVTM; CDR2 reads ANQGSEA. There are 17 residues in the CDR3. CDR3 nucleotide sequence: TGCAGCGTTGTGGGACTAGCGGGAGGGCCTGGGTACAATGAGCAGTTCTTC. This gives the protein CSVVGLAGGPGYNEQFF.

Ten or more counts support this clonotype. V and J are TRBV20-1 and TRBJ1-5, with TRBD1 matching over 7 bases. The V and J ends lost 2 bases and 0 bases, in that order; junction bases with no gene match: 10. The length of the CDR3 is 17 residues. The germline gives CDR1 DFQATT, CDR2 SNEGSKA (reference sequence). CDR3: CSARPSGTAYSNQPQHF. The CDR3 DNA follows: TGCAGTGCTAGACCCTCCGGGACAGCTTATAGCAATCAGCCCCAGCATTTT.

This clonotype occurred a few times. This chain uses TRBV30 with TRBJ2-1; D gene unclear. The CDR3 runs 14 residues. CDR1 is GTSNPN, CDR2 SVGIG, per germline (reference sequence). Trimming shortened V by 0 bases and J by 5 bases, and 11 bases separated the two germline ends. The CDR3 region is CAWSVPHTNNEQFF. As DNA, the CDR3 is TGTGCCTGGAGTGTGCCACATACCAACAATGAGCAGTTCTTC.

In its sample, this clonotype was seen many times. The genes are TRBV9 and TRBJ2-1; no definite D call. Per germline, CDR1 SGDLS and CDR2 YYNGEE. V was shortened by 2 bases and J by 2 bases, with 11 bases between the two germline ends. CDR3 size: 15 residues. The CDR3 DNA follows: TGTGCCAGCAGCGTGCACTACGTTACCTACAATGAGCAGTTCTTC. As protein: CASSVHYVTYNEQFF.

The chain couples TRBV20-1 to TRBJ2-1; a possible D gene is TRBD1 (6 bases). The V end was cut by 2 bases, the J end by 7 bases, with 24 bases between. The V gene's germline CDR1 is DFQATT and CDR2 SNEGSKA (reference sequence). The CDR3 runs to 17 residues. The CDR3: CSARPKKTGPHQNEQFF. In DNA, the CDR3 is TGCAGTGCTAGACCCAAGAAGACAGGACCACACCAAAATGAGCAGTTCTTC.

Details on this clonotype: Sequence at one end of the junction differs from germline and may be a read error. This chain joins TRBV20-1 and TRBJ1-2; TRBD1 aligns across 8 bases. Germline CDR1 DFQATT, CDR2 SNEGSKA (reference sequence). The CDR3 contains 13 residues. The CDR3 sequence: CSAIRGTGLGYPF. Here the CDR3 DNA reads TGCAGTGCTATTAGAGGGACAGGTCTTGGCTACCCCTTC.